These 18 T cell receptor beta chains originate from one sample sequenced in a study of cytomegalovirus exposure and HLA in healthy donors. Both 60 Vbeta primers and 13 Jbeta primers went into the PCR. Libraries were prepared by immunoSEQ multiplex PCR; TCRdb keeps only in-frame clonotypes and omits some of them. The data contain roughly 160,000 clones, roughly 87% of them singletons. Sequencing was done on a sample of PBMCs. These TCRs come from a woman in her thirties in good health and CMV-seronegative.

A single count supports this clone. This chain connects TRBV5-1 to TRBJ2-7; the D gene is possibly TRBD2 (6 bases). Germline CDR1 reads SGHRS; CDR2 reads YFSETQ. Trimming removed 3 bases at V and 5 bases at J, with 15 bases between. The CDR3 is 14 residues long. In DNA, the CDR3 is TGCGCCAGCAGCTCGGCGGGGAGTATCAACGAGCAGTACTTC. Translated, it gives CASSSAGSINEQYF.

This chain uses TRBV11-2 with TRBJ2-7, with TRBD1 as a possible D gene (5 bases). This CDR3 is built from 12 residues. Germline V gene sequence: CDR1 SGHAT, CDR2 FQNNGV. Trimming shortened V by 5 bases and J by 6 bases, and 11 bases separated the two germline ends. The CDR3 spells CASSVSGREQYF. CDR3 in DNA: TGTGCCAGCAGCGTTTCAGGGCGCGAGCAGTACTTC.

V is TRBV5-8 and J is TRBJ1-5, with 10 bases identical to TRBD1. Trimming took 4 bases from V and 6 from J; bases not matched to a gene: 1. CDR1 SGHTS and CDR2 YDEGEE come from the germline V gene. The CDR3 extends over 13 amino acids. CDR3 in DNA: TGTGCCAGCAGCCGGGACAGGGGTCAGCCCCAGCATTTT. Amino acids: CASSRDRGQPQHF. The whole variable domain, remainder taken from reference TRBV5-8 and TRBJ1-5, is EAGVTQSPTHLIKTRGQQATLRCSPISGHTSVYWYQQALGLGLQFLLWYDEGEERNRGNFPPRFSGRQFPNYSSELNVNALELEDSALYLCASSRDRGQPQHFGDGTRLSIL.

This clone was seen a few times. The chain couples TRBV18 to TRBJ1-4; D not certain. Per germline, CDR1 KGHSH and CDR2 LQKENI. This CDR3 comprises 15 residues. V was cut by 3 bases and J by 4 bases, with 12 bases left in between. CDR3 nucleotides: TGTGCCAGCTCACCTACCTCCTTCGGTAATGAAAAACTGTTTTTT. Translating it yields CASSPTSFGNEKLFF.

The rearrangement uses TRBV18 and TRBJ2-7, with D perhaps matching TRBD2 (6 bases). Germline V gene lookup returns CDR1 KGHSH and CDR2 LQKENI. V lost 2 bases, J lost 0 bases, and 11 bases lay in between. The CDR3 is 15 residues long. CDR3 protein: CASSPEEGGSYEQYF. The CDR3 DNA is TGTGCCAGCTCACCAGAGGAGGGAGGCTCCTACGAGCAGTACTTC. The complete variable domain, with remaining parts taken from reference TRBV18 and TRBJ2-7, reads NAGVMQNPRHLVRRRGQEARLRCSPMKGHSHVYWYRQLPEEGLKFMVYLQKENIIDESGMPKERFSAEFPKEGPSILRIQQVVRGDSAAYFCASSPEEGGSYEQYFGPGTRLTVT.

The rearrangement links TRBV5-5 to TRBJ1-1; tentative D call: TRBD1 (5 bases). Germline V CDR1 and CDR2: SGHKS, YYEKEE (reference sequence). The length of the CDR3 is 15 residues. V gave up 4 bases and J gave up 2 bases, with 15 bases separating them. This CDR3 reads CASSGQIQGNTEAFF. As DNA, the CDR3 is TGTGCCAGCAGCGGACAAATCCAGGGAAACACTGAAGCTTTCTTT.

The gene calls are TRBV7-9 and TRBJ2-5; D possibly corresponds to TRBD2 (7 bases). CDR3 size: 15 residues. The germline V gene has CDR1 SEHNR and CDR2 FQNEAQ (reference sequence). V was cut by 5 bases and J by 4 bases, with 17 bases left in between. CDR3 in DNA: TGTGCCAGCAGCCGATCCGGGGGGCGGGGAGAGACCCAGTACTTC. It specifies CASSRSGGRGETQYF.

The chain couples TRBV7-2 to TRBJ2-3, with TRBD2 identical over 10 bases. The germline gives CDR1 SGHTA, CDR2 FQGNSA. J gave up 2 bases and V 0 bases, and 5 bases lay outside the gene matches. This CDR3 has 17 amino acids. As DNA, the CDR3 is TGTGCCAGCAGCTTAGCGCATAGCGGGGGGAACACAGATACGCAGTATTTT. It translates to CASSLAHSGGNTDTQYF.

The chain uses TRBV5-1 and TRBJ2-1; TRBD2 is a possible D gene (6 bases). In germline, CDR1 is SGHRS, CDR2 YFSETQ. The CDR3 runs 15 residues. Trimming left V 1 base short and J 4 bases short, with 12 bases between. CDR3 in DNA: TGCGCCAGCAGCTTGTCCCGTAGCGGATACAATGAGCAGTTCTTC. This translates into CASSLSRSGYNEQFF.

This clone has more than one count but fewer than ten. The chain is built from TRBV7-8 and TRBJ2-3; 9 bases line up with TRBD2. Trimming took 4 bases from V and 4 from J; bases not matched to a gene: 9. This CDR3 has 16 amino acids. Germline values: CDR1 SGHVS, CDR2 FQNEAQ. The CDR3 spells CASSYPMGLAPDTQYF. The DNA of the CDR3 is TGTGCCAGCAGCTACCCAATGGGACTAGCCCCAGATACGCAGTATTTT.

V and J are TRBV6-1 and TRBJ2-7, with a tentative D call TRBD2 (5 bases). V lost 10 bases and J 4 bases, leaving 17 bases between the germline ends. This CDR3 has 13 residues. Germline CDR1 MNHNS, CDR2 SASEGT. CDR3 in DNA: TGTGCCACGGGGAAACCCCCCGGGTACGAGCAGTACTTC. Translation: CATGKPPGYEQYF.

This chain uses TRBV23-1 with TRBJ1-6, with 8 nucleotides matching TRBD1. TRBV23-1 is treated as an ORF (open reading frame) with a function not yet certain. V lost 2 bases to trimming and J lost 9 bases; unmatched junction nucleotides: 6. This CDR3 spans 15 amino acids. The CDR3 DNA sequence: TGCGCCAGCAGTCAAATGGGGACAGGTGGTTCACCCCTCCACTTT. Protein sequence: CASSQMGTGGSPLHF.

Notes on this clone: One end of the junction fails to match germline, which may point to a read error. V gene TRBV4-3 combines with J gene TRBJ2-7, with 9 bases that match TRBD1. CDR1 and CDR2 (germline): LGHNA, YSLEER. This CDR3 has 15 residues. The CDR3 reads CASSQGGQGYDEQYF. The DNA for the CDR3 is TGCGCCAGCAGTCAAGGGGGACAGGGCTACGACGAGCAGTACTTC.

J is TRBJ2-7 and V is TRBV9, with 10 bases aligning to TRBD2. Germline CDR1 SGDLS, CDR2 YYNGEE. The CDR3 extends over 16 amino acids. The trim removed 4 bases at V and 3 bases at J, leaving 10 bases unmatched. In DNA form, the CDR3 reads TGTGCCAGCAGCCCCCGGGATAGCGGGGGGATCTACGAGCAGTACTTC. Translating gives CASSPRDSGGIYEQYF.

The chain couples TRBV5-1 to TRBJ1-2; 9 nucleotides agree with TRBD1. CDR3 length: 17 amino acids. Germline trimming cut 4 bases from V and 2 bases from J; bases unmatched to any gene: 12. Germline V gene sequence: CDR1 SGHRS, CDR2 YFSETQ. The CDR3 spells CASSLFPGQGFNYGYTF. The DNA of the CDR3 is TGCGCCAGCAGCCTTTTCCCGGGACAGGGATTCAACTATGGCTACACCTTC.

The chain combines TRBV2 with TRBJ2-7, with D unresolved. There are 13 residues in the CDR3. The germline gives CDR1 SNHLY, CDR2 FYNNEI. V shed 6 bases and J shed 4 bases, with 13 bases lying between them. This CDR3 is CASRLVGTYEQYF. The CDR3 region has the DNA TGTGCCAGCAGGCTAGTAGGAACATACGAGCAGTACTTC.

The gene calls are TRBV18 and TRBJ1-1; D is possibly TRBD1 (5 bases). There are 14 residues in the CDR3. V gave up 2 bases and J gave up 4 bases, with 11 bases separating them. Germline CDR1 KGHSH, CDR2 LQKENI. The CDR3 coding sequence is TGTGCCAGCTCACCAAATATCGGGGGCACTGAAGCTTTCTTT. Its translation: CASSPNIGGTEAFF. Looking up the rest from reference TRBV18 and TRBJ1-1 gives the full variable domain: NAGVMQNPRHLVRRRGQEARLRCSPMKGHSHVYWYRQLPEEGLKFMVYLQKENIIDESGMPKERFSAEFPKEGPSILRIQQVVRGDSAAYFCASSPNIGGTEAFFGQGTRLTVV.

This clone was picked up a small number of times. The V call is TRBV6-1, the J call TRBJ2-3; D unresolved. The V gene lost 8 bases and the J gene lost 7 bases, with 13 bases spanning the gap. The CDR3 loop spans 12 amino acids. Germline V gene data show CDR1 as MNHNS and CDR2 as SASEGT. CDR3 region: CASQPRLYTQYF. In nucleotides, the CDR3 is TGTGCCAGCCAACCGCGGCTATATACGCAGTATTTT.